This TCR beta chain was sequenced for a study of blood T cell repertoires in COVID-19. Study overall: The United States, Italy and Spain provided the acute and convalescent COVID-19 samples. In each case, the material was cDNA or gDNA derived from T cells, B-cell-depleted T cells, or PBMCs.

Authors' methods: From reference gene primer amplification, estimates of nucleated cell counts were derived. Using immunoSEQ multiplex PCR, the repertoire was profiled, and TCRdb retains in-frame clones only, with some absent. Clone size and the V and J calls come from that table; the DNA yielded D and trimming. The top ten clones hold 6% to 7.5% of a sample with about 180,000 clones, 80% of them seen once. CDR1 GTSNPN and CDR2 SVGIG come from the germline V gene (reference sequence). Trimming left V 3 bases short and J 6 bases short, with 14 bases between. The CDR3 covers 13 residues. The receptor's source is a man aged 65-85 years with active or convalescent COVID-19. The rearrangement uses TRBV30 and TRBJ1-2, with D possibly TRBD1 on 5 matching bases. Sequenced: peripheral blood. CDR3 in amino acids: CAWRDLGRDGYTF. The CDR3 DNA reads as TGTGCCTGGAGAGACCTGGGGCGAGATGGCTACACCTTC.